The text below deals with one T cell receptor beta chain. Its antigen is unknown. Treatment defined: oral pan-JAK inhibitor, 5-10 mg twice daily. Peripheral blood and lesional scalp punch biopsies were taken from alopecia areata patients. The data were taken from a study of CD8+ T cells in alopecia areata. Findings and limits, study-wide: Expanded CD8+ clones among the top 100, and scalp clonality, were significantly decreased by tofacitinib. Resident alphabeta T cells of normal skin are also sequenced in scalp samples.

RNA was extracted and reverse transcribed into cDNA as the sequencing template. The repertoire was sequenced with immunoSEQ multiplex PCR; TCRdb's copy has only in-frame clones and lacks some. The sample has about 190,000 clones, around 50% seen once. The CDR3 spans 13 residues. Trimming took off 3 bases at V and 7 bases at J, with 13 bases between the two ends. Germline-derived CDR1 and CDR2 are MGHRA and YSYEKL. The TCR originated in a human donor with alopecia areata. Sequencing was performed on CD8+ T cells sorted from blood, taken at week 24, from a patient treated with tofacitinib. The chain recombines TRBV4-1 with TRBJ2-7, with D possibly being TRBD1 or TRBD2 (5 bases each). This CDR3 reads CASSQGTDREQYF. The CDR3 DNA is TGCGCCAGCAGCCAGGGGACGGATAGAGAGCAGTACTTC.